This T cell receptor (beta chain) was identified during a study of blood T cell repertoires in COVID-19. Overall study context: Whether acute or convalescent, the COVID-19 samples came from the United States, Italy and Spain. From T cells, B-cell-depleted T cells, or PBMCs came the material, which was cDNA or gDNA.

Germline assignment: CDR1 DFQATT and CDR2 SNEGSKA (reference sequence). The CDR3 covers 11 residues. Trimming shortened V by 7 bases and J by 0 bases, and 6 bases separated the two germline ends. In the study's own analysis: Amplification from reference gene primers served as the basis for estimated nucleated cell counts. Libraries were prepared by immunoSEQ multiplex PCR; TCRdb keeps only in-frame clonotypes and omits some of them. The DNA was the basis for D and trimming; V, J and clone size are from that table. The table has about 110,000 clones, about 88% seen once. V is TRBV20-1 and J is TRBJ2-5; D gene uncertain. The specimen sequenced was peripheral blood. The receptor was derived from a woman aged 45-65 years with acute or convalescent COVID-19. The CDR3 DNA follows: TGCAGTGGTCAGTACCAAGAGACCCAGTACTTC. It encodes CSGQYQETQYF.